A single sample gave rise to the 19 T cell receptor beta chains below, sequenced in a study of T-cell reconstitution after alpha-beta-depleted transplantation in children. TCRbeta library construction was performed incorporating unique molecular identifiers. One entry per CDR3 protein results from TCRdb running MiXCR on the PCR reads. The sample lists about 540,000 distinct CDR3 sequences, around 20% occurring once. Sample: PBMCs from the stem cell graft donor, taken from the stem cell graft. These receptors originate from a human donor who donated a stem cell graft to a child with acute lymphoblastic leukemia.

The sample holds a few counts of this clonotype. CDR3 bases: TGTGCCAGCAGGGTTCGACAGGGTTTGGGCAATCAGCCCCAGCATTTT. It codes for CASRVRQGLGNQPQHF. J is TRBJ1-5 and V is TRBV3-1; TRBD1 aligns across 7 bases. Germline CDR1 reads LGHDT; CDR2 reads YNNKEL (reference sequence). CDR3 length: 16 residues. V gave up 6 bases and J gave up 2 bases; unmatched junction bases: 10.

At least ten counts were recorded for this clonotype. The chain recombines TRBV29-1 with TRBJ1-3; D not certain. The germline V gene encodes CDR1 SQVTM and CDR2 ANQGSEA. The CDR3 spans 11 residues. Trimming took off 4 bases at V and 0 bases at J, with 1 base between the two ends. The CDR3 DNA follows: TGCAGCGTTGTCTCTGGAAACACCATATATTTT. Its protein product is CSVVSGNTIYF.

The chain recombines TRBV20-1 with TRBJ1-2; the D gene is possibly TRBD1 (5 bases). The CDR3 has 11 residues. Germline V gene data show CDR1 as DFQATT and CDR2 as SNEGSKA (reference sequence). The CDR3 DNA is TGCGCAGGGAGGGTTTCGGATGGCTACACCTTC. It encodes CAGRVSDGYTF.

The chain carries TRBV5-1 and TRBJ1-4, with D uncertain. CDR3 length equals 15 residues. Trimming pared 5 bases from V and 4 bases from J, leaving 15 bases between. Germline V gene data show CDR1 as SGHRS and CDR2 as YFSETQ. The CDR3 region has the DNA TGCGCCAGCAGGGATCGGCCCTCTGTTAATGAAAAACTGTTTTTT. Protein: CASRDRPSVNEKLFF. The whole variable domain, filled in from reference TRBV5-1 and TRBJ1-4, reads KAGVTQTPRYLIKTRGQQVTLSCSPISGHRSVSWYQQTPGQGLQFLFEYFSETQRNKGNFPGRFSGRQFSNSRSEMNVSTLELGDSALYLCASRDRPSVNEKLFFGSGTQLSVL.

The J gene is TRBJ2-3, the V gene TRBV27; no firm D call. Germline V gives CDR1 MNHEY, CDR2 SMNVEV (reference sequence). V was shortened by 3 bases and J by 7 bases, with 20 bases between the two germline ends. The CDR3 length is 16 residues. The CDR3 region has the DNA TGTGCCAGCAGTTTGTCCGGACCAGCTGTTACGAATACGCAGTATTTT. It yields the protein CASSLSGPAVTNTQYF.

The J gene is TRBJ2-1, the V gene TRBV7-2; possible D gene TRBD1, 6 bases. The CDR3 consists of 13 residues. Trimming removed 4 bases from V and 12 bases from J, with 16 bases in between. Germline assignment: CDR1 SGHTA and CDR2 FQGNSA. The DNA for the CDR3 is TGTGCCAGCAGCTCAAGGCCCGGGACATTGCAGTTCTTC. This sequence encodes CASSSRPGTLQFF.

There are a few counts of this clonotype. This chain uses TRBV20-1 with TRBJ2-2; 8 bases are a match to TRBD2. The CDR3 consists of 14 residues. Germline CDR1 and CDR2: DFQATT and SNEGSKA (reference sequence). Germline trimming cut 5 bases from V and 5 bases from J; bases unmatched to any gene: 7. In DNA, the CDR3 is TGCAGTGCTCTAGGGGCTAGCGGGACCGGGGAGCTGTTTTTT. Its translation: CSALGASGTGELFF.

This rearrangement joins TRBV12-3 or TRBV12-4 to TRBJ1-2, with D possibly being TRBD1 (6 bases). The CDR3 length is 12 residues. Between the trimmed V and J ends, which lost 6 bases and 8 bases, there was a span of 13 bases. CDR3 DNA sequence: TGTGCCAGCAGCCGGACAGTAAACGGCTACACCTTC. This translates into CASSRTVNGYTF.

The chain couples TRBV27 to TRBJ1-2; 9 bases align to TRBD1. Trimming cost V 1 base and J 6 bases; bases outside gene matches: 9. Germline V gene sequence: CDR1 MNHEY, CDR2 SMNVEV (reference sequence). The CDR3 runs to 16 residues. The CDR3 here is CASSLFAGTGTDGYTF. In DNA, the CDR3 is TGTGCCAGCAGTTTATTCGCAGGGACAGGGACTGATGGCTACACCTTC.

This clonotype was observed a few times. The chain has TRBV27 and TRBJ2-7; TRBD1 or TRBD2 may be the D gene (5 bases each). The germline V and J ends were trimmed by 6 bases and 3 bases, with 36 bases remaining between them. From germline, CDR1 is MNHEY and CDR2 SMNVEV (reference sequence). This CDR3 is built from 21 residues. CDR3: CASSNGGIPPHRQRNFYEQYF. CDR3 nucleotide sequence: TGTGCCAGCAGCAATGGGGGAATACCCCCACACAGACAACGTAACTTCTACGAGCAGTACTTC.

The V gene is TRBV3-1, the J gene TRBJ2-5; D unclear. V lost 2 bases and J lost 0, with 4 bases in between. This CDR3 is built from 13 residues. Germline assignment: CDR1 LGHDT and CDR2 YNNKEL (reference sequence). CDR3 in amino acids: CASSQPYQETQYF. CDR3 in DNA: TGTGCCAGCAGCCAACCGTACCAAGAGACCCAGTACTTC.

This clonotype was counted between two and nine times. This chain uses TRBV20-1 with TRBJ2-7; tentative D call: TRBD2 (7 bases). Deletions cut 1 base from V and 0 bases from J, with 19 bases between. Germline V gene data show CDR1 as DFQATT and CDR2 as SNEGSKA (reference sequence). CDR3 length: 17 residues. Here the CDR3 reads CSARVREDRSYSYEQYF. The CDR3 coding sequence is TGCAGTGCTAGAGTCCGGGAGGACAGAAGTTACTCCTACGAGCAGTACTTC.

This clonotype was seen a few times. The gene calls are TRBV5-1 and TRBJ1-1; possibly TRBD1 for D (6 bases). Looked up from germline, CDR1 is SGHRS and CDR2 is YFSETQ. Trimming took off 5 bases at V and 2 bases at J, with 13 bases between the two ends. The CDR3 totals 14 residues. The CDR3 DNA reads as TGCGCCAGCAGAGACAGGACCACTAACACTGAAGCTTTCTTT. Translating it yields CASRDRTTNTEAFF.

CDR3 sequence (DNA): TGCGCCAGCAGGACAGGGCCGGTTGAGACCCAGTACTTC. This gives the protein CASRTGPVETQYF. This rearrangement joins TRBV5-1 to TRBJ2-5; 7 nucleotides match TRBD1. The CDR3 has 13 residues. Trimming at V came to 5 bases and at J to 5 bases, leaving 6 bases not matched to a gene. The germline CDR1 and CDR2 sequences are SGHRS and YFSETQ.

V gene TRBV2 combines with J gene TRBJ1-5, with TRBD1 identical over 8 bases. The length of the CDR3 is 15 residues. Unmatched junction bases numbered 7, after V lost 6 bases and J lost 3 bases. The germline V gene has CDR1 SNHLY and CDR2 FYNNEI. DNA of the CDR3: TGTGCCAGCAGGAAGACAGGGGTGTTCAATCAGCCCCAGCATTTT. It encodes CASRKTGVFNQPQHF.

The gene calls are TRBV5-1 and TRBJ2-7; TRBD2 matches at 12 bases. V lost 0 bases and J lost 3; bases outside the gene matches: 13. CDR3 length: 19 amino acids. Germline CDR1 and CDR2: SGHRS and YFSETQ. The CDR3 nucleotides read TGCGCCAGCAGCTTGGGACACAAGCTAGCGGGAGGGCCAGACTACGAGCAGTACTTC. This codes for CASSLGHKLAGGPDYEQYF.

The chain carries TRBV7-2 and TRBJ2-1, with 10 nucleotides matching TRBD2. This CDR3 contains 15 residues. CDR1 SGHTA and CDR2 FQGNSA come from the germline V gene. V shed 5 bases, J shed 7 bases, and the junction held 8 bases outside the gene matches. CDR3 loop: CASSASPGLANEQFF. The DNA of the CDR3 is TGTGCCAGCAGCGCCTCTCCGGGACTAGCGAATGAGCAGTTCTTC.

The chain links TRBV12-3 or TRBV12-4 to TRBJ2-1; 8 nucleotides match TRBD2. The CDR3 extends over 15 amino acids. After removal of 3 bases from V and 2 bases from J, the junction contained 3 bases not matched to a gene. This CDR3 reads CASSFPGGTYNEQFF. CDR3 DNA sequence: TGTGCCAGCAGTTTTCCGGGAGGGACCTACAATGAGCAGTTCTTC.

CDR3 coding DNA: TGTGCCAGCAGCTTGACCTTAGCGGGAGACGAGCAGTACTTC. This translates into CASSLTLAGDEQYF. This sequence joins TRBV5-6 and TRBJ2-7; 9 bases match TRBD2. With 1 base clipped from V and 5 bases from J, the junction kept 4 bases outside the gene matches. The CDR3 runs to 14 residues. The germline CDR1 and CDR2 sequences are SGHDT and YYEEEE.